The entry below describes one T cell receptor (beta chain). Its specificity is unknown. Its ends do not fully match the called genes, so a read error is possible. The data belong to a study of blood T cells in healthy people across ages. Study-level points and caveats: Strong correlation existed between TCR beta diversity and naive T cell percentage. Diversity of TCR beta per million T cells declined in a roughly linear way with age.

Together with a sample-barcoded 5' primer, a J-beta primer mix was included in a second PCR lasting roughly 6 to 12 cycles. From each sample, at least 3 million paired-end reads containing CDR3 were obtained. TCRdb used MiXCR to reprocess the 5' RACE reads, holding one entry per CDR3 protein. The table includes fewer than 2,000,000 distinct CDR3 sequences, about 31% detected once. The total RNA that was extracted per sample amounted to at least 5.5 micrograms. This TCR derives from a woman younger than 45 in good health. The specimen sequenced was blood.

As DNA, the CDR3 is TGTGCCAGCAGTTTACCACGGGGTGCAGGTTCCTACAATGAACAGTTCTTC. Its translation: CASSLPRGAGSYNEQFF. The chain employs TRBV12-3 or TRBV12-4 and TRBJ2-1; tentatively, D is TRBD2 (5 bases). The CDR3 runs to 17 residues.